This T cell receptor (beta chain) was documented in a study of cytomegalovirus exposure and HLA in healthy donors. The overall study: Approximately 80 million unique TCRs from HLA-typed donors were held in an early data release. Overall study findings and caveats: After further analysis at a later stage, some 15,000 TCR beta sequences were associated with HLA alleles at 0.05 false discovery rate. The majority of CMV-associated TCR beta chains were reported as apparently HLA-restricted in a later analysis. Fewer than 200 TCR beta chains were listed as cytomegalovirus-associated.

The PCR was carried out with 60 Vbeta primers and 13 Jbeta primers. Clones were sequenced by immunoSEQ multiplex PCR, and TCRdb holds only the in-frame ones, with some missing. This table holds some 130,000 clones, roughly 70% found once. As for this clone: Its target is not known.

V lost 4 bases to trimming and J lost 3 bases; unmatched junction nucleotides: 7. CDR3 length: 14 amino acids. The germline V gene encodes CDR1 SGDLS and CDR2 YYNGEE. This clonotype originated in a middle-aged man in good health and CMV-seronegative. Sequencing was carried out using PBMCs. This sequence joins TRBV9 and TRBJ2-7, with TRBD1 matching 7 bases. The DNA of the CDR3 is TGTGCCAGCAGCCTGAGGGACAGCAACTACGAGCAGTACTTC. Translated, it gives CASSLRDSNYEQYF. The entire variable domain, with the rest obtained from reference TRBV9 and TRBJ2-7, is as follows: DSGVTQTPKHLITATGQRVTLRCSPRSGDLSVYWYQQSLDQGLQFLIQYYNGEERAKGNILERFSAQQFPDLHSELNLSSLELGDSALYFCASSLRDSNYEQYFGPGTRLTVT.